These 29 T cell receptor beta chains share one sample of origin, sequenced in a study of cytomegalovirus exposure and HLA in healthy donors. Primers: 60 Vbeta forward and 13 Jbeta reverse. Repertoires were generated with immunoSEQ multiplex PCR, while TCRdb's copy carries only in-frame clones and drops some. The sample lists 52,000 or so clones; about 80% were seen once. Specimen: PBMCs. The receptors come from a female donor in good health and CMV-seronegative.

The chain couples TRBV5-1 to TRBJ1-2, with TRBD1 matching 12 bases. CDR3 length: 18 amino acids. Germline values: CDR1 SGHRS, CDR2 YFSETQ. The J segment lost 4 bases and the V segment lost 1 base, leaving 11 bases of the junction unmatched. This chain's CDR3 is CASSLSRGGTGGIYGYTF. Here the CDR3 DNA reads TGCGCCAGCAGCTTGTCCCGAGGCGGGACAGGGGGCATCTATGGCTACACCTTC.

In DNA, the CDR3 is TGCGCCAGCAGCCAAGAACTAGGGATTGAAGCTTTCTTT. Its protein is CASSQELGIEAFF. The J gene is TRBJ1-1, the V gene TRBV4-1; D uncertain. The V gene lost 0 bases and the J gene lost 7 bases, with 9 bases spanning the gap. Germline CDR1 is MGHRA and CDR2 is YSYEKL. This CDR3 region has 13 residues.

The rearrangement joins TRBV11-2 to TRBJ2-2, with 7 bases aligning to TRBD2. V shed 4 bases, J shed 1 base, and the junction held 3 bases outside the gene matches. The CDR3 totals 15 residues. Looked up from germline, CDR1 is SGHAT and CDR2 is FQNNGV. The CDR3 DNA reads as TGTGCCAGCAGCTCGACTAGCCAGAACACCGGGGAGCTGTTTTTT. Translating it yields CASSSTSQNTGELFF.

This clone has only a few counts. The CDR3 nucleotides are TGTGCCAGTAGTATGAATGGACAGGACTCGAACTATGGCTACACCTTC. This encodes CASSMNGQDSNYGYTF. The chain is built from TRBV19 and TRBJ1-2, with TRBD1 matching over 7 bases. This CDR3 has 16 residues. Germline lookup yields CDR1 LNHDA and CDR2 SQIVND (reference sequence). Trimming took 3 bases from V and 2 from J; bases not matched to a gene: 9.

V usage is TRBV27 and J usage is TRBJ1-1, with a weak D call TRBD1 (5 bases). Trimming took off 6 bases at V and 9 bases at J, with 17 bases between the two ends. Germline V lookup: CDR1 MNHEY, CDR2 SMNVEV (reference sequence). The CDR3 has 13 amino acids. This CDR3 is CASRYLQGGQAFF. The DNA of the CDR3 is TGTGCCAGCAGATACCTCCAGGGTGGACAAGCTTTCTTT.

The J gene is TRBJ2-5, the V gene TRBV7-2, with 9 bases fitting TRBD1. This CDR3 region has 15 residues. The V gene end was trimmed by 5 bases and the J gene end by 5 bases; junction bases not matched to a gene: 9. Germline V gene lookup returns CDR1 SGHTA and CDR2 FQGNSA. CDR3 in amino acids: CASSRNRGRGETQYF. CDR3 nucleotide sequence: TGTGCCAGCAGCCGGAACAGGGGGCGCGGGGAGACCCAGTACTTC.

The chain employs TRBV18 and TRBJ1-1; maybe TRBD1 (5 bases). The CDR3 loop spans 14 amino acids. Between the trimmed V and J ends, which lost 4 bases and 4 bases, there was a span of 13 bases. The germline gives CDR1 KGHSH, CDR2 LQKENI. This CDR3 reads CASSLRDWTTEAFF. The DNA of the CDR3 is TGTGCCAGCTCACTTAGGGACTGGACCACTGAAGCTTTCTTT. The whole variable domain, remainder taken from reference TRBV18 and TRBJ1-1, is NAGVMQNPRHLVRRRGQEARLRCSPMKGHSHVYWYRQLPEEGLKFMVYLQKENIIDESGMPKERFSAEFPKEGPSILRIQQVVRGDSAAYFCASSLRDWTTEAFFGQGTRLTVV.

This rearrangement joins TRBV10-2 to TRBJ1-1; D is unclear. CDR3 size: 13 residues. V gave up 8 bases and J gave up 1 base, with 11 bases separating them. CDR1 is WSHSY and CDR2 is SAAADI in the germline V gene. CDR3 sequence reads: CASEQHKNTEAFF. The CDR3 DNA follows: TGCGCCAGCGAACAGCACAAGAACACTGAAGCTTTCTTT.

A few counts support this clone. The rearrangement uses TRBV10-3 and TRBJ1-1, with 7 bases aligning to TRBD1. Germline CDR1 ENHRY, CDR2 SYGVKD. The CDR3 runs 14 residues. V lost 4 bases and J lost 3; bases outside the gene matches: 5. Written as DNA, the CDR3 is TGTGCCATCAGTGCATTGCAGGGGGACACTGAAGCTTTCTTT. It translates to CAISALQGDTEAFF.

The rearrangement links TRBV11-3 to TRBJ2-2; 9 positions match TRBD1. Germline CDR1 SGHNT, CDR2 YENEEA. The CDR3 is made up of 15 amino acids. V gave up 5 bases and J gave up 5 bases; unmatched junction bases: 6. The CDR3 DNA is TGTGCCAGCAGCGCGGGACAGGGTGAAACCGGGGAGCTGTTTTTT. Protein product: CASSAGQGETGELFF.

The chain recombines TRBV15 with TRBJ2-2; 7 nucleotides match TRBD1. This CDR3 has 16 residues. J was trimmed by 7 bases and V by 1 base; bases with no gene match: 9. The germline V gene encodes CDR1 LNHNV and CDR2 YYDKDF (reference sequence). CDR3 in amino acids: CATSRAPGQMNGELFF. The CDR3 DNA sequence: TGTGCCACCAGCAGAGCGCCGGGACAGATGAACGGGGAGCTGTTTTTT.

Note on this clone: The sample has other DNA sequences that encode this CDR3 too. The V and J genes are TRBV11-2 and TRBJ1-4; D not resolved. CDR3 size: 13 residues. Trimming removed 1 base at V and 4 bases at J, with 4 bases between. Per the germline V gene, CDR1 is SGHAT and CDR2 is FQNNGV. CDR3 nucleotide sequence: TGTGCCAGCAGCTTAGTTCTTAATGAAAAACTGTTTTTT. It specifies CASSLVLNEKLFF.

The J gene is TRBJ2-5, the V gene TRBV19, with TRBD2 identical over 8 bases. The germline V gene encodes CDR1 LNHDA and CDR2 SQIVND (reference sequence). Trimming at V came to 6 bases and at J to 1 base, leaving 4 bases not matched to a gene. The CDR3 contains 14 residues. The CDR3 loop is CASRKSGGQETQYF. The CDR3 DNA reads TGTGCCAGTAGGAAAAGCGGGGGCCAAGAGACCCAGTACTTC.

CDR3 protein: CASSPPGAGDNSPLHF. CDR3 coding DNA: TGCGCCAGCAGCCCCCCCGGGGCAGGGGATAATTCACCCCTCCACTTT. The rearrangement links TRBV4-1 to TRBJ1-6, with a tentative D call TRBD1 (6 bases). The CDR3 extends over 16 amino acids. Germline values: CDR1 MGHRA, CDR2 YSYEKL. V lost 4 bases to trimming and J lost 5 bases, with 15 bases between them.

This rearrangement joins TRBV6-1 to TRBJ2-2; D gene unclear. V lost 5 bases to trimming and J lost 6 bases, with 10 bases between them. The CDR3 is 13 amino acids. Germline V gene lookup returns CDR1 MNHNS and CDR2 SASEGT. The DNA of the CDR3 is TGTGCCAGCAGTAGCCGACTGTCCGGGGAGCTGTTTTTT. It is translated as CASSSRLSGELFF.

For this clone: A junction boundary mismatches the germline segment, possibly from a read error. CDR3: CASSLGSGGFNEQFF. DNA for the CDR3: TGTGCTAGCAGCTTAGGTAGCGGGGGATTTAATGAGCAGTTCTTC. The chain joins TRBV7-7 to TRBJ2-1; 9 nucleotides line up with TRBD2. Germline CDR1 SSHAT, CDR2 FNYEAQ (reference sequence). The CDR3 is made up of 15 amino acids.

Here the CDR3 reads CASSLGVTGGSYGYTF. CDR3 DNA: TGTGCCAGCAGCTTGGGTGTGACAGGGGGCTCCTATGGCTACACCTTC. The chain couples TRBV5-4 to TRBJ1-2; TRBD1 aligns across 10 bases. Losses at the gene ends were 0 bases for V and 4 bases for J; bases not matched to a gene: 6. CDR1 is SGHNT and CDR2 is YYREEE in the germline V gene (reference sequence). The CDR3 spans 16 residues. The full variable domain, with the rest looked up from reference TRBV5-4 and TRBJ1-2, is ETGVTQSPTHLIKTRGQQVTLRCSSQSGHNTVSWYQQALGQGPQFIFQYYREEENGRGNFPPRFSGLQFPNYSSELNVNALELDDSALYLCASSLGVTGGSYGYTFGSGTRLTVV.

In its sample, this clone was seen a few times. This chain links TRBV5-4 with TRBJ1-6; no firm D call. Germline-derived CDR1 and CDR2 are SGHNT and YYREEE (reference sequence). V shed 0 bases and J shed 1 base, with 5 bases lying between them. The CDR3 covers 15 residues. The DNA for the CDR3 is TGTGCCAGCAGCTTGGCGGGGTCCTATAATTCACCCCTCCACTTT. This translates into CASSLAGSYNSPLHF.

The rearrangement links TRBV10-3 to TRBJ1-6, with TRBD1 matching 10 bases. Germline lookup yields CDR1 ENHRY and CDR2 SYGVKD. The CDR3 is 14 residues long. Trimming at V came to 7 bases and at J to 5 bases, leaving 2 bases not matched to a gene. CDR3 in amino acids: CAIKGQGDNSPLHF. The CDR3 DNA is TGTGCCATCAAAGGACAGGGGGATAATTCACCCCTCCACTTT.

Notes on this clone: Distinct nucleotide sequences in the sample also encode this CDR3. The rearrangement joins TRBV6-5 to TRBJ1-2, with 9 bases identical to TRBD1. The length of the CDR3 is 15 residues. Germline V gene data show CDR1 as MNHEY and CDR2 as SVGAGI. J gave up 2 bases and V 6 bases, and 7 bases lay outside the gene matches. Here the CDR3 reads CASSSPDRGNYGYTF. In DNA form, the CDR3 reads TGTGCCAGCAGCTCCCCGGACAGGGGAAACTATGGCTACACCTTC.

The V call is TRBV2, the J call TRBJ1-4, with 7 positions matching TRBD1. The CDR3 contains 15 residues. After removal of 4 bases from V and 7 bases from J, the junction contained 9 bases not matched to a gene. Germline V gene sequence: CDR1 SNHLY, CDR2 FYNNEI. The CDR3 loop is CASSVTGANPEKLFF. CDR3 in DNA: TGTGCCAGCAGTGTCACAGGGGCAAACCCTGAAAAACTGTTTTTT.

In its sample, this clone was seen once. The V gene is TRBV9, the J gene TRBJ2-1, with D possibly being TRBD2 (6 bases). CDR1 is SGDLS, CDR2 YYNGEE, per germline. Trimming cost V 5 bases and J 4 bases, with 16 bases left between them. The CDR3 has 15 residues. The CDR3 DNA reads TGTGCCAGCAGTGAGAGAGCGGGCACTTACAATGAGCAGTTCTTC. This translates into CASSERAGTYNEQFF.

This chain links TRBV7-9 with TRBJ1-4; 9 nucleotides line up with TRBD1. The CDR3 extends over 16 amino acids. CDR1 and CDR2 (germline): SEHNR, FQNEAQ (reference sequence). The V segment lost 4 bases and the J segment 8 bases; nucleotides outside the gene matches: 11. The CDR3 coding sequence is TGTGCCAGCAGCTCAGGAACAGGGGGCTTTAGGGAAAAACTGTTTTTT. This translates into CASSSGTGGFREKLFF. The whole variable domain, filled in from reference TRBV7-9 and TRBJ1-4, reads DTGVSQNPRHKITKRGQNVTFRCDPISEHNRLYWYRQTLGQGPEFLTYFQNEAQLEKSRLLSDRFSAERPKGSFSTLEIQRTEQGDSAMYLCASSSGTGGFREKLFFGSGTQLSVL.

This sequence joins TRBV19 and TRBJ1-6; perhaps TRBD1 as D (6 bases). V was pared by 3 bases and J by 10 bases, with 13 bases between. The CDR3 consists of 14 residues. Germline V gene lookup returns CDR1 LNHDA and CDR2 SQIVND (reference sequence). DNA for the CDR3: TGTGCCAGTAGTATCCAGGGGAGTGGGTCACCCCTCCACTTT. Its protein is CASSIQGSGSPLHF.

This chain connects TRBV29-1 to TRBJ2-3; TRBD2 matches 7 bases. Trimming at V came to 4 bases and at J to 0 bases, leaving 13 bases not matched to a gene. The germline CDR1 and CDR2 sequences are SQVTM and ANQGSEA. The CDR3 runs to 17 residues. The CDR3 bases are TGCAGCGTTGTGCCCCTCGAGCGGGGCCCGAGCACAGATACGCAGTATTTT. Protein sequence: CSVVPLERGPSTDTQYF.

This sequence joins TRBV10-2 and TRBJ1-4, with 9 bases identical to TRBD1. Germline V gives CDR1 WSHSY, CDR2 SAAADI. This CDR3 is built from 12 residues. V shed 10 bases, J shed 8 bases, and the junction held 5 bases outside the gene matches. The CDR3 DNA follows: TGCGCCACCGGACAGGGGCGGGAAAAACTGTTTTTT. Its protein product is CATGQGREKLFF.

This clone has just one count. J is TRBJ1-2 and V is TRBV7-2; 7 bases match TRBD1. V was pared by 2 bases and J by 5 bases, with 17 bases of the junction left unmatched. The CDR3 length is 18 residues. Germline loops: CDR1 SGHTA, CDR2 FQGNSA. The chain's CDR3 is CASSLPGQPKGGLYGYTF. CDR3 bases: TGTGCCAGCAGCTTACCGGGACAGCCAAAGGGTGGATTATATGGCTACACCTTC.

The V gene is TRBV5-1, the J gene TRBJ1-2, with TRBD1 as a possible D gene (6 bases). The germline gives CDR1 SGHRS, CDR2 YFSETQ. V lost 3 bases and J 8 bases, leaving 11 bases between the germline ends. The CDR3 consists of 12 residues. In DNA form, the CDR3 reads TGCGCCAGCAGCTGGAACAGGGACGGCTACACCTTC. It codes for CASSWNRDGYTF.

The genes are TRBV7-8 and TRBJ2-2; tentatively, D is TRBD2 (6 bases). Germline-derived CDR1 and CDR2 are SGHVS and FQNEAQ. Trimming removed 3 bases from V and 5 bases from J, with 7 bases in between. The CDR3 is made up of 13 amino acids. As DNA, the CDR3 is TGTGCCAGCAGCTTGGCGGGAACCGGGGAGCTGTTTTTT. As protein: CASSLAGTGELFF.